Listed here are 15 T cell receptor beta chains from one sample, sequenced in a study of shared clonotypes between healthy human individuals. TCRdb's table, derived via immunoSEQ multiplex PCR, lists solely in-frame clones and lacks some. The data contain about 2,500,000 clones, around 90% of them seen just once; the ten biggest clones take up 0.14%. The material sequenced was naive CD4+ T cells sorted from blood. As to subset: CD45RA+ positively selected. The origin of the receptors is a man aged 18 to 35 in good health.

V gene TRBV4-3 combines with J gene TRBJ2-2, with D possibly matching TRBD2 (5 bases). V lost 0 bases, J lost 6 bases, and 14 bases lay in between. CDR1 LGHNA and CDR2 YSLEER come from the germline V gene. The CDR3 has 16 amino acids. CDR3 in amino acids: CASSQDTPGKAGELFF. The CDR3 DNA is TGCGCCAGCAGCCAAGATACTCCGGGGAAAGCCGGGGAGCTGTTTTTT.

The chain joins TRBV4-1 to TRBJ2-7, with 9 positions matching TRBD1. This CDR3 is built from 14 residues. V lost 6 bases, J lost 3 bases, and 6 bases stayed unmatched. CDR1 is MGHRA and CDR2 is YSYEKL in the germline V gene. The CDR3: CASSHTTGGYEQYF. CDR3 DNA: TGCGCCAGCAGTCATACGACAGGGGGCTACGAGCAGTACTTC.

The rearrangement uses TRBV5-1 and TRBJ2-6; TRBD1 matches at 9 bases. V shed 1 base and J 1 base; nucleotides not matched to a gene: 12. From germline, CDR1 is SGHRS and CDR2 YFSETQ. This CDR3 comprises 20 residues. The CDR3, as DNA: TGCGCCAGCAGCTTGTGGACAGGGGTAGGTCTTCCGTCTGGGGCCAACGTCCTGACTTTC. Encoded protein: CASSLWTGVGLPSGANVLTF.

This clone was counted once. CDR3 loop: CASSLAFFSYEQYF. For the CDR3, the DNA is TGTGCCAGCAGCCTGGCTTTCTTCTCCTACGAGCAGTACTTC. The rearrangement joins TRBV5-4 to TRBJ2-7; D is unclear. The CDR3 has 14 residues. CDR1 and CDR2 (germline): SGHNT, YYREEE (reference sequence). The ends were cut back, 4 bases at V and 0 bases at J, with 11 bases in the middle.

This clone has only one observation. The chain carries TRBV4-1 and TRBJ2-5, with 9 bases aligning to TRBD2. TRBJ2-7 explains the end of the DNA better; the J call may be wrong. Germline V lookup: CDR1 MGHRA, CDR2 YSYEKL. The CDR3 is made up of 15 amino acids. In DNA, the CDR3 is TGCGCCAGCAGCCAAGAGCTTAGCGGGAGTATCGAGCAGTACTTC. Protein sequence: CASSQELSGSIEQYF.

The chain combines TRBV7-2 with TRBJ2-2; 7 nucleotides line up with TRBD1. Germline assignment: CDR1 SGHTA and CDR2 FQGNSA. This CDR3 region has 17 residues. Losses at the gene ends were 2 bases for V and 6 bases for J; bases not matched to a gene: 12. The CDR3 loop is CASSLRTQGRDSGELFF. The DNA of the CDR3 is TGTGCCAGCAGCTTAAGGACACAGGGGCGAGATTCCGGGGAGCTGTTTTTT.

V is TRBV2 and J is TRBJ2-7, with TRBD2 matching 10 bases. The germline CDR1 and CDR2 sequences are SNHLY and FYNNEI. Trimming at V came to 7 bases and at J to 3 bases, leaving 9 bases not matched to a gene. CDR3 length equals 15 residues. CDR3 in DNA: TGTGCCAGCAAGATTGAACTAGCGGGGAGCTACGAGCAGTACTTC. It is translated as CASKIELAGSYEQYF.

The genes are TRBV18 and TRBJ2-7; 13 nucleotides line up with TRBD2. Germline lookup yields CDR1 KGHSH and CDR2 LQKENI. This CDR3 spans 15 amino acids. V was clipped by 3 bases and J by 4 bases; unmatched bases: 3. This CDR3 reads CASSPGTSGMYEQYF. In DNA form, the CDR3 reads TGTGCCAGCTCACCCGGGACTAGCGGGATGTACGAGCAGTACTTC.

The chain recombines TRBV11-3 with TRBJ1-1, with D perhaps matching TRBD1 (6 bases). There are 14 residues in the CDR3. In germline, CDR1 is SGHNT, CDR2 YENEEA. Deletions cut 5 bases from V and 4 bases from J, with 14 bases between. CDR3 nucleotides: TGTGCCAGCAGCCGACAGGTAACGGCCACTGAAGCTTTCTTT. It translates to CASSRQVTATEAFF.

The CDR3, as DNA: TGTGCCAGCTCACCACCAGGGACAGAAAGCATGAACACTGAAGCTTTCTTT. Translation: CASSPPGTESMNTEAFF. The rearrangement uses TRBV18 and TRBJ1-1, with 7 bases aligning to TRBD1. CDR1 and CDR2 (germline): KGHSH, LQKENI. The ends lost 0 bases at V and 0 bases at J; junction bases unmatched: 7. The CDR3 sequence is 17 residues long.

V and J are TRBV11-1 and TRBJ2-7; TRBD1 might be the D (6 bases). The CDR3 is 16 amino acids. Trimming shortened V by 6 bases and J by 3 bases, and 21 bases separated the two germline ends. From germline, CDR1 is SGHAT and CDR2 FQDESV (reference sequence). CDR3 region: CASRKSPGVKSYEQYF. The CDR3 DNA is TGTGCCAGCAGAAAAAGCCCAGGGGTAAAGAGCTACGAGCAGTACTTC.

The chain combines TRBV28 with TRBJ1-5; 9 nucleotides align to TRBD1. Germline V gene lookup returns CDR1 MDHEN and CDR2 SYDVKM. CDR3 length: 16 amino acids. V shed 6 bases and J 7 bases; nucleotides not matched to a gene: 13. The CDR3 spells CASRASGTGQRQPQHF. The CDR3 DNA reads TGTGCCAGCAGGGCCTCAGGGACAGGGCAAAGGCAGCCCCAGCATTTT.

This chain uses TRBV7-9 with TRBJ2-5; TRBD1 agrees at 7 bases. This CDR3 spans 15 amino acids. Looked up from germline, CDR1 is SEHNR and CDR2 is FQNEAQ (reference sequence). V dropped 4 bases and J dropped 4; count of bases not matched to a gene: 9. CDR3 region: CASSYRGTVLETQYF. CDR3 bases: TGTGCCAGCAGCTATAGGGGGACAGTCTTAGAGACCCAGTACTTC.

The chain is built from TRBV6-5 and TRBJ1-4, with unresolved D. There are 15 residues in the CDR3. V shed 7 bases and J shed 1 base, with 13 bases lying between them. In germline, CDR1 is MNHEY, CDR2 SVGAGI. The CDR3 coding sequence is TGTGCCAGCAAGCGCGTATTTGGAACTAATGAAAAACTGTTTTTT. Protein product: CASKRVFGTNEKLFF.

This chain links TRBV27 with TRBJ2-6, with D possibly TRBD1 on 5 matching bases. V gave up 3 bases and J gave up 8 bases, with 8 bases separating them. The CDR3 is 13 amino acids. The V gene's germline CDR1 is MNHEY and CDR2 SMNVEV (reference sequence). CDR3 DNA sequence: TGTGCCAGCAGTTTCAGGGCGTCCAACGTCCTGACTTTC. It is translated as CASSFRASNVLTF.